The clone carrying this T cell receptor beta chain was seen ten or more times. The antigen is undetermined. Germline lookup yields CDR1 SGHDN and CDR2 FVKESK. Trimming at V came to 5 bases and at J to 8 bases, leaving 8 bases not matched to a gene. This CDR3 region has 14 residues. This specimen belongs to a study of early T cells in non-severe SARS-CoV-2 infection. At the level of the study: Sequencing of unsorted whole blood was done on bulk RNA, leaving chains unpaired. General study findings and limits: Private and CD4 specificities were missed by VDJdb matching, which favored anti-spike CD8 responses.

Attached unique molecular identifiers marked individual cDNA molecules. TCRdb re-called the 5' RACE reads through MiXCR, storing one row per CDR3 protein. The profile shows 70,000 to 85,000 distinct CDR3 sequences, 5% of them singletons. This chain uses TRBV14 with TRBJ2-1; 8 bases are shared with TRBD2. Sequenced material: whole blood, taken at baseline. This receptor was taken from an adult who was a healthcare worker with PCR-confirmed SARS-CoV-2 infection or an uninfected control (not recorded which). CDR3 in amino acids: CASSYTPAGDEQFF. In DNA, the CDR3 is TGTGCCAGCAGCTACACCCCAGCGGGGGATGAGCAGTTCTTC.